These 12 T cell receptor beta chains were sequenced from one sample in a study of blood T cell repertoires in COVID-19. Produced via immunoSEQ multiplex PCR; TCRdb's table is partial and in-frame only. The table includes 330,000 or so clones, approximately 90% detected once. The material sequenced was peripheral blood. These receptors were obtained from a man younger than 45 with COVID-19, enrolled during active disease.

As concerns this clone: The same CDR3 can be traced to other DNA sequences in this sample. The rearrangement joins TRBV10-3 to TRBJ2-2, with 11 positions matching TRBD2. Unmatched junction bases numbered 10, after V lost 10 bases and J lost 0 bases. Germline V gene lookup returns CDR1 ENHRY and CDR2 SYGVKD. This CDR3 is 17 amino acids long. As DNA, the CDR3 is TGTGCCACGGAATCAGGACTAGCGGGCCCGAACACCGGGGAGCTGTTTTTT. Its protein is CATESGLAGPNTGELFF.

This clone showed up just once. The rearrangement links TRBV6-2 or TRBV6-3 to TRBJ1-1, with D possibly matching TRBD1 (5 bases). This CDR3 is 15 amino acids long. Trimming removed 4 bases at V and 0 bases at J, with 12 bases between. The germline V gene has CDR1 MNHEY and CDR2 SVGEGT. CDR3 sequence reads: CASSFRQIMNTEAFF. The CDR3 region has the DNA TGTGCCAGCAGTTTCAGACAGATTATGAACACTGAAGCTTTCTTT.

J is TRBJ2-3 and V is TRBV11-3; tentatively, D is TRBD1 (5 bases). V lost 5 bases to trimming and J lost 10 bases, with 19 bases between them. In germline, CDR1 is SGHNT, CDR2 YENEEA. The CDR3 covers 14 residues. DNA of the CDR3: TGTGCCAGCAGCCTCGCAGGGTCCCTCTACCCGCAGTATTTT. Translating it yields CASSLAGSLYPQYF. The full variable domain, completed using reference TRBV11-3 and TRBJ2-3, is EAGVVQSPRYKIIEKKQPVAFWCNPISGHNTLYWYLQNLGQGPELLIRYENEEAVDDSQLPKDRFSAERLKGVDSTLKIQPAELGDSAVYLCASSLAGSLYPQYFGPGTRLTVL.

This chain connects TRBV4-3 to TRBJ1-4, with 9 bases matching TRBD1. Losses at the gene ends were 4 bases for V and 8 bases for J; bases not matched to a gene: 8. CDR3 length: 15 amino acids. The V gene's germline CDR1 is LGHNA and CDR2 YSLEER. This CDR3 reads CASSRLTGGGEKLFF. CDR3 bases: TGCGCCAGCAGCCGGTTGACAGGGGGAGGAGAAAAACTGTTTTTT.

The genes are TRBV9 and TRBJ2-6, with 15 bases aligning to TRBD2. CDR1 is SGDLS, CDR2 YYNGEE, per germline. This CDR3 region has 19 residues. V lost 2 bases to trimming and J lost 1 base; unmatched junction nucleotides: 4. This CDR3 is CASSVGTSGRTSGANVLTF. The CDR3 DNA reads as TGTGCCAGCAGCGTCGGGACTAGCGGGAGGACGTCTGGGGCCAACGTCCTGACTTTC.

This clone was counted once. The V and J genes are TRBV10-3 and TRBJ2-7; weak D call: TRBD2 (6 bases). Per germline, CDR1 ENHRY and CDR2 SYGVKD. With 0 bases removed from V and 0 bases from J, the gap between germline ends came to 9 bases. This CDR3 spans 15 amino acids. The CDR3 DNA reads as TGTGCCATCAGTGAGTCGGGGGGAATCTCCTACGAGCAGTACTTC. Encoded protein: CAISESGGISYEQYF.

The CDR3 reads CASSRQGRNEQFF. CDR3 coding DNA: TGTGCCAGTAGCAGACAGGGGAGGAATGAGCAGTTCTTC. The chain uses TRBV19 and TRBJ2-1; 8 bases are shared with TRBD1. Germline CDR1 LNHDA, CDR2 SQIVND (reference sequence). The CDR3 has 13 residues. The ends lost 6 bases at V and 7 bases at J; junction bases unmatched: 5.

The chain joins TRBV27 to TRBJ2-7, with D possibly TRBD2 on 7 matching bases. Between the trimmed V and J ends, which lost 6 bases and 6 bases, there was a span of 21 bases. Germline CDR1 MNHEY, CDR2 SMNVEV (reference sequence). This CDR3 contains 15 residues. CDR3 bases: TGTGCCAGCAGACCCGGGGGGCCATCGAGCAGCGAGCAGTACTTC. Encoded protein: CASRPGGPSSSEQYF.

The CDR3 region is CASSFDSSISGNTIYF. CDR3 in DNA: TGTGCCAGCAGCTTCGACTCCTCGATCTCTGGAAACACCATATATTTT. The chain links TRBV7-2 to TRBJ1-3; D call uncertain. CDR1 SGHTA and CDR2 FQGNSA come from the germline V gene. V was cut by 3 bases and J by 0 bases, with 12 bases left in between. The CDR3 sequence is 16 residues long.

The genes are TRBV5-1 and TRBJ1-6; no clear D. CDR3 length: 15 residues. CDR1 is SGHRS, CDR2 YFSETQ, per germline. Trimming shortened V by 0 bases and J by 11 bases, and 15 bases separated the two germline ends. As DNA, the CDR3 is TGCGCCAGCAGCTTGGCCTTAACCGGCGGGGCACCCCTCCACTTT. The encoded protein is CASSLALTGGAPLHF.

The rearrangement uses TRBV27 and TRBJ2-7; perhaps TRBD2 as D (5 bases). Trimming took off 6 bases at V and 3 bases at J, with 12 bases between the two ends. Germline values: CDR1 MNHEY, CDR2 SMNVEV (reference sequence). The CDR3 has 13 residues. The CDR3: CASSLRRDYEQYF. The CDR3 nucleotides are TGTGCCAGCAGCCTTAGACGGGACTACGAGCAGTACTTC.

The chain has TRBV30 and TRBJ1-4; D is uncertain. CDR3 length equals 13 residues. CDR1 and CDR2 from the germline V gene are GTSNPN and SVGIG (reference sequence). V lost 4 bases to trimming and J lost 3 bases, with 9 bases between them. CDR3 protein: CAWNGVSNEKLFF. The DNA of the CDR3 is TGTGCCTGGAACGGGGTTTCTAATGAAAAACTGTTTTTT.